This T cell receptor beta chain was recorded in a study of regulatory T cells in long-lasting Graves disease. Time point noted: newly diagnosed GD, antithyroid drugs for less than 3 months. TCR sequences were obtained from RNA taken from PBMCs. The CDR3 spans 13 residues. CDR1 is SEHNR and CDR2 is FQNEAQ in the germline V gene (reference sequence). With 3 bases clipped from V and 9 bases from J, the junction kept 3 bases outside the gene matches. Through Arm-PCR of CDR3 regions and iRepertoire HTBI primers, TCR beta libraries were built. TCRdb reprocessed the multiplex PCR reads with MiXCR, giving one entry per CDR3 protein. The sample holds 350,000 to 550,000 distinct CDR3 sequences, 15% seen once. The sample was also linked to a second study, of T cells in Graves' hyperthyroidism and ophthalmopathy.

Sample: peripheral blood mononuclear cells (PBMCs), taken at new diagnosis, from a patient treated with antithyroid drugs. This clonotype originated in a woman in her 30s with Graves disease. V and J are TRBV7-9 and TRBJ2-1; 9 bases match TRBD2. The CDR3, as DNA: TGTGCCAGCAGCTTCTATAGCGGGGGTGAGCAGTTCTTC. Its translation is CASSFYSGGEQFF.